Below are 20 T cell receptor beta chains sequenced from a single sample in a study of tumor and adjacent non-tumor tissue in lung cancer. TCRbeta libraries were built with three rounds of nested PCR, modified from ARM-PCR. From the multiplex PCR reads, TCRdb called clonotypes with MiXCR, one entry per CDR3 protein. The sample has approximately 53,000 distinct CDR3 sequences; 74% are singletons. This sample's RNA came from whole unsorted tissue. More than 3 cm separated this lung sample from the edge of the tumor. The material sequenced was distant non-tumor lung tissue. The receptors shown here come from a woman aged 60-70 years with non-small cell lung cancer.

The rearrangement links TRBV20-1 to TRBJ2-4; D may match TRBD1 or TRBD2 (5 bases each). This CDR3 is 16 amino acids long. Germline V gene sequence: CDR1 DFQATT, CDR2 SNEGSKA (reference sequence). Trimming stripped 0 bases from V and 8 bases from J, with 20 bases between. The CDR3: CSARDRGAEGKDIQYF. DNA for the CDR3: TGCAGTGCTAGAGATAGGGGAGCGGAAGGAAAGGACATTCAGTACTTC.

A remark on this clonotype: Because it lacks the conserved phenylalanine or tryptophan at the end, this CDR3 is likely a read error. The DNA is left out, because the CDR3 cannot be placed on it with certainty; the CDR3 is given as TCRdb lists it. The CDR3 sequence is CASSSSAGNHNEEFL. The chain is built from TRBV6-2 or TRBV6-3 and TRBJ2-1; TRBD2, the table's D call, was not compared with the DNA. Germline values: CDR1 MNHEY, CDR2 SVGEGT. Termini included, the CDR3 measures 15 amino acids.

This clonotype was recorded a few times. This may stem from a read error, because a much larger clone lies one nucleotide away. The chain is built from TRBV4-1 and TRBJ1-2; D not certain. The CDR3 covers 14 residues. The germline gives CDR1 MGHRA, CDR2 YSYEKL. Trimming shortened V by 3 bases and J by 0 bases, and 8 bases separated the two germline ends. The CDR3 region has the DNA TGCGCCAGCAGCCAGGCAACGGCTAACTATGGCTACACCTTC. Protein: CASSQATANYGYTF.

In the case of this clonotype: The CDR3 does not close with the conserved phenylalanine or tryptophan, likely indicating a read error. This sequence joins TRBV12-3 or TRBV12-4 and TRBJ1-1; D possibly corresponds to TRBD1 (6 bases). The CDR3 runs 13 residues. The V end was cut by 7 bases, the J end by 1 base, with 10 bases between. The DNA of the CDR3 is TGTGCCAGCATCTGGGGACAGAACACTGAAGCTTTCATT. Its protein is CASIWGQNTEAFI.

At least ten counts were recorded for this clonotype. The CDR3 DNA reads as TGTGCCAGCAGTTTGACTTTGAGTCCTAATGAAAAACTGTTTTTT. Residues: CASSLTLSPNEKLFF. The chain combines TRBV28 with TRBJ1-4; D unclear. This CDR3 comprises 15 residues. The V gene's germline CDR1 is MDHEN and CDR2 SYDVKM. The V gene lost 3 bases and the J gene lost 3 bases, with 11 bases spanning the gap.

With respect to this clonotype: Compared with germline, one end of the junction differs, possibly owing to a read error. The rearrangement links TRBV6-5 to TRBJ2-5; 10 nucleotides agree with TRBD1. CDR1 and CDR2 from the germline V gene are MNHEY and SVGAGI. CDR3 length equals 14 residues. This chain's CDR3 is CTSSRTGGQKTQCF. CDR3 nucleotides: TGTACCAGCAGTCGGACAGGGGGTCAAAAGACCCAATGCTTC.

A remark on this clonotype: A read error is likely, as this CDR3 ends without the conserved phenylalanine or tryptophan. This chain links TRBV4-3 with TRBJ2-5; the D is unclear. V gave up 0 bases and J gave up 5 bases, with 13 bases separating them. This CDR3 has 15 residues. Germline V gene lookup returns CDR1 LGHNA and CDR2 YSLEER. The CDR3 protein is CASSQDHQDMETQYS. The CDR3 coding sequence is TGCGCCAGCAGCCAAGATCATCAGGATATGGAGACCCAGTACTCC.

Comments on this clonotype: This may be a read error, as it is one base from a much larger clone. The missing conserved phenylalanine or tryptophan at the end of this CDR3 makes a read error likely. The DNA is left out, because the CDR3 cannot be placed on it with certainty; the CDR3 is given as TCRdb lists it. The rearrangement links TRBV24-1 to TRBJ1-1. Per germline, CDR1 KGHDR and CDR2 SFDVKD. The CDR3 has 13 amino acids, counting both end residues. This chain's CDR3 is CATSDLQAGQVFS.

The CDR3 loop reads CATSGGDRGFNEQFF. The CDR3 nucleotides read TGTGCCACCAGCGGGGGGGACAGGGGGTTCAATGAGCAGTTCTTC. This chain joins TRBV15 and TRBJ2-1; 11 nucleotides agree with TRBD1. Trimming removed 5 bases from V and 6 bases from J; junction bases left unmatched: 6. The CDR3 totals 15 residues. Germline CDR1 LNHNV, CDR2 YYDKDF (reference sequence).

This clonotype occurred a few times. One end of the junction is discordant with germline, which a read error may explain. In DNA form, the CDR3 reads TGTGTCAGCAGCTTTGACAGCCGAGATGCGCCTAATGAAAAACTGTTTTTT. This translates into CVSSFDSRDAPNEKLFF. J is TRBJ1-4 and V is TRBV11-3, with a tentative D call TRBD1 (5 bases). Germline CDR1 reads SGHNT; CDR2 reads YENEEA. The CDR3 covers 17 residues. The variable domain in full, completed from reference TRBV11-3 and TRBJ1-4, reads EAGVVQSPRYKIIEKKQPVAFWCNPISGHNTLYWYLQNLGQGPELLIRYENEEAVDDSQLPKDRFSAERLKGVDSTLKIQPAELGDSAVYLCVSSFDSRDAPNEKLFFGSGTQLSVL.

V gene TRBV6-2 or TRBV6-3 combines with J gene TRBJ1-1, with D possibly being TRBD1 (5 bases). V was trimmed by 10 bases and J by 1 base, leaving 13 bases between them. Germline-derived CDR1 and CDR2 are MNHEY and SVGEGT. CDR3 length equals 13 residues. The chain's CDR3 is CANNSGPNTEAFF. CDR3 DNA sequence: TGTGCCAACAATTCGGGACCGAACACTGAAGCTTTCTTT.

The rearrangement links TRBV4-3 to TRBJ2-3; 12 nucleotides agree with TRBD2. The J segment lost 4 bases and the V segment lost 7 bases, leaving 6 bases of the junction unmatched. The CDR3 loop spans 15 amino acids. Germline lookup yields CDR1 LGHNA and CDR2 YSLEER. This CDR3 is CASNLGTSGSDTQYF. The DNA of the CDR3 is TGCGCCAGCAACCTAGGGACTAGCGGGTCAGATACGCAGTATTTT.

Points on this clonotype: Relative to the germline gene, one junction end is altered; a read error may explain this. This chain uses TRBV29-1 with TRBJ2-5; a possible D gene is TRBD2 (7 bases). The V gene's germline CDR1 is SQVTM and CDR2 ANQGSEA. This CDR3 comprises 15 residues. The CDR3 is CSIEYDGGPTETQYF. The CDR3 DNA reads as TGCAGCATTGAATATGACGGGGGGCCCACAGAGACCCAGTACTTC.

Remarks on this clonotype: At one end the junction does not follow the germline gene, possibly because of a read error. The chain combines TRBV4-1 with TRBJ2-1; D possibly corresponds to TRBD1 (6 bases). The CDR3 has 15 amino acids. Germline V gene sequence: CDR1 MGHRA, CDR2 YSYEKL. In DNA, the CDR3 is TGCGCCAGCAACCAAGTTTCAGGGGTCTACAATAAGCAGTTCTTC. It encodes CASNQVSGVYNKQFF.

Concerning this clonotype itself: The CDR3 ends on some other residue instead of the conserved phenylalanine or tryptophan, so this is likely a read error. The gene calls are TRBV11-2 and TRBJ2-2, with 7 positions matching TRBD2. Germline CDR1 is SGHAT and CDR2 is FQNNGV. The CDR3 runs to 16 residues. This CDR3 is CASSWVSGSNTEELFL. The CDR3 bases are TGTGCCAGTAGCTGGGTTAGCGGGTCGAACACCGAGGAGCTGTTTCTT.

The rearrangement uses TRBV19 and TRBJ1-1; D may be TRBD1 (5 bases). The V gene lost 10 bases and the J gene lost 5 bases, with 14 bases spanning the gap. The germline V gene encodes CDR1 LNHDA and CDR2 SQIVND (reference sequence). This CDR3 has 12 residues. CDR3 sequence: CANSPGYTEAFF. CDR3 DNA sequence: TGTGCCAATTCACCAGGGTATACTGAAGCTTTCTTT.

Notes on this clonotype: Likely a read error: the CDR3 ends without its conserved phenylalanine or tryptophan. The DNA is left out, because the CDR3 cannot be placed on it with certainty; the CDR3 is given as TCRdb lists it. V usage is TRBV12-3 or TRBV12-4 and J usage is TRBJ2-3; the D call of TRBD1 is as the table states it, not checked on the DNA. The CDR3 is 16 amino acids in total, end residues counted. The CDR3 region is CVSSSTGTGATDTQFL.

Worth noting for this clonotype: At one of its ends the junction is not consistent with the germline gene, which may arise from a read error. The J gene is TRBJ1-5, the V gene TRBV6-1; no firm D call. Germline assignment: CDR1 MNHNS and CDR2 SASEGT. The CDR3 consists of 15 residues. The CDR3 DNA is TGTGCCAGCAATAGGGATGGGGTTAGCAATCAGCGCCAGCATTTT. Amino acids: CASNRDGVSNQRQHF.

With respect to this clonotype: The germline gene is not matched at one end of the junction; a read error may be the cause. The chain combines TRBV12-3 or TRBV12-4 with TRBJ2-1; D is possibly TRBD1 (5 bases). The CDR3 is made up of 17 amino acids. This chain's CDR3 is CVSSLRRALSPDNERFF. The CDR3 DNA reads TGTGTCAGCAGTTTGCGCAGGGCTCTTAGTCCGGACAATGAGCGATTCTTC.

About this clonotype itself: At one boundary the junction diverges from the germline segment, which might be a read error. This chain connects TRBV12-3 or TRBV12-4 to TRBJ2-3; 8 bases agree with TRBD2. The CDR3 loop spans 15 amino acids. The CDR3 region has the DNA TGCGCCAGCAGTTTAGAGGCTAGCGGGTCAGTTACGCAGTATTTT. This translates into CASSLEASGSVTQYF.